This TCR beta chain was documented in a study of blood T cell repertoires in COVID-19. Turning to the study itself: Whether acute or convalescent, the COVID-19 samples came from the United States, Italy and Spain.

Participant age was roughly 18 to 90 years, and participants resided in about 25 US areas. TCRdb's copy holds only in-frame clones and misses some; the assay was immunoSEQ multiplex PCR. The table lists roughly 430,000 clones, 88% of them singletons, with around 2.1% in the top ten. CDR1 and CDR2 (germline): SGHVS, FQNEAQ. V dropped 1 base and J dropped 11 bases, with 15 bases sitting between them. The CDR3 is 14 amino acids. This clone was seen just once. V and J are TRBV7-8 and TRBJ1-5; a possible D gene is TRBD1 (5 bases). This clonotype was sampled from a woman in her thirties or forties with acute COVID-19. Sequencing was carried out using PBMCs or T cells enriched from blood (not recorded which). Written as DNA, the CDR3 is TGTGCCAGCAGCTTAGTCGGGCAGGGTACGACCCAGCATTTT. Residues: CASSLVGQGTTQHF. Using reference TRBV7-8 and TRBJ1-5 for the parts outside the CDR3, the full variable domain is GAGVSQSPRYKVAKRGQDVALRCDPISGHVSLFWYQQALGQGPEFLTYFQNEAQLDKSGLPSDRFFAERPEGSVSTLKIQRTQQEDSAVYLCASSLVGQGTTQHFGDGTRLSIL.